This TCR beta chain was sequenced in a study of monozygotic twins with inflammatory bowel disease. Per TCR library, about 3,300 ng of total RNA was used. TCRdb processed the 5' RACE reads again and assigns one entry to each CDR3 protein, with no DNA. The sample's table shows 200,000 to 250,000 distinct CDR3 sequences. The CDR3 is made up of 14 amino acids. Looked up from germline, CDR1 is SGHTA and CDR2 is FQGTGA. The chain uses TRBV7-3 and TRBJ2-3; the TRBD1 assignment by TCRdb is unverifiable without DNA. The sample was blood. The sequence was obtained from a human donor with ulcerative colitis or Crohn's disease, or a healthy co-twin of an affected twin (not recorded which). CDR3 amino acids: CASALQGAVDTQYF. The full variable domain, with the rest looked up from reference TRBV7-3 and TRBJ2-3, is GAGVSQTPSNKVTEKGKYVELRCDPISGHTALYWYRQSLGQGPEFLIYFQGTGAADDSGLPNDRFFAVRPEGSVSTLKIQRTERGDSAVYLCASALQGAVDTQYFGPGTRLTVL.